Detailed here is one TCR beta chain. This same CDR3 is encoded by further DNA sequences in the sample. Here immunoSEQ multiplex PCR was the method, and the copy in TCRdb shows in-frame clones only, minus some. The profile shows under 400,000 clones, over 90% of them singletons. Germline V gene data show CDR1 as SGHDN and CDR2 as FVKESK. The CDR3 length is 13 residues. The junction had 9 bases not matched to a gene; V was cut back by 10 bases and J by 4 bases. The record originates from a study of brain T cells in children with intractable seizures. This sample's time point: blood from clinic visit 5 months post-surgery; TSC patient then seizure free.

The chain recombines TRBV14 with TRBJ1-2; 7 nucleotides match TRBD1. The sample consisted of peripheral blood, taken 5 to 6 months after surgery. The TCR comes from a boy in the first two years of life with tuberous sclerosis and intractable seizures. CDR3 sequence reads: CATRDSGGYGYTF. The CDR3 DNA sequence: TGTGCCACCCGGGACAGTGGGGGCTATGGCTACACCTTC.